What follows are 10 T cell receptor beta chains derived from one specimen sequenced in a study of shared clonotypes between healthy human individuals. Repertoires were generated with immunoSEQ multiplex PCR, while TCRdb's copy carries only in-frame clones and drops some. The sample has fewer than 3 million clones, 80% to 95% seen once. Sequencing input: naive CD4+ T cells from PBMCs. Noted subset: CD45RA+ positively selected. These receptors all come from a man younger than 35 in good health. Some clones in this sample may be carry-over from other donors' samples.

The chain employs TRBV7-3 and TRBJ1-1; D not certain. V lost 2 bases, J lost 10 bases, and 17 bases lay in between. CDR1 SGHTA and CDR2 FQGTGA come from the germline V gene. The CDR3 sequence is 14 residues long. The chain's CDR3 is CASSLSAVDSGAFF. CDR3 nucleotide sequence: TGTGCCAGCAGCTTATCTGCAGTGGACTCTGGAGCTTTCTTT.

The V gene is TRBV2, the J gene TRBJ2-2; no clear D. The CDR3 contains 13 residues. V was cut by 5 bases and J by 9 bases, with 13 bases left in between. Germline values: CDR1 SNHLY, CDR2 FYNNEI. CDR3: CASSPDPGRELFF. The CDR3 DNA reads TGTGCCAGCAGTCCCGACCCAGGTCGGGAGCTGTTTTTT.

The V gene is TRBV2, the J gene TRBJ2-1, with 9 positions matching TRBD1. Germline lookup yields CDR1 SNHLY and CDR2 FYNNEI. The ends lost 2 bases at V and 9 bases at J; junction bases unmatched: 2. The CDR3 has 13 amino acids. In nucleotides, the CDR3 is TGTGCCAGCAGTGAAAGGGACAGGGTTGAGCAGTTCTTC. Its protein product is CASSERDRVEQFF. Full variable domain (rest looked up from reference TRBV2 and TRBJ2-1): EPEVTQTPSHQVTQMGQEVILRCVPISNHLYFYWYRQILGQKVEFLVSFYNNEISEKSEIFDDQFSVERPDGSNFTLKIRSTKLEDSAMYFCASSERDRVEQFFGPGTRLTVL.

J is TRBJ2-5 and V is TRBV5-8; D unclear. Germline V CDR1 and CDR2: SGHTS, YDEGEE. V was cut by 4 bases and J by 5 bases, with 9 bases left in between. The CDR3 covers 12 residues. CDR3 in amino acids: CASSPLIETQYF. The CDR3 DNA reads TGTGCCAGCAGCCCCCTCATCGAGACCCAGTACTTC.

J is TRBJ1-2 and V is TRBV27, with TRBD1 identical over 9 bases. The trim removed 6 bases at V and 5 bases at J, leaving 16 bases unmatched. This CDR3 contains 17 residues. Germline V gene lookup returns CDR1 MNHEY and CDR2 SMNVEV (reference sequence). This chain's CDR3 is CASRPMAHPGQGYGYTF. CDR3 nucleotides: TGTGCCAGCAGACCTATGGCTCATCCGGGACAGGGATATGGCTACACCTTC.

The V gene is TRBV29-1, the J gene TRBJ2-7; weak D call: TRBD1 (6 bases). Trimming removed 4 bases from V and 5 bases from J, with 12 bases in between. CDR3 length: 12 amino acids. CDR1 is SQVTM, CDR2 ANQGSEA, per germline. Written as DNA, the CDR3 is TGCAGCGTTGCGACAGGATCCGACGAGCAGTACTTC. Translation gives CSVATGSDEQYF.

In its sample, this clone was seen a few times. DNA for the CDR3: TGCGCCAGCAGCATTGGGACAGCGAATCAGCCCCAGCATTTT. Translating it yields CASSIGTANQPQHF. The chain has TRBV5-1 and TRBJ1-5; the match to TRBD1 covers 7 bases. V shed 4 bases and J 4 bases; nucleotides not matched to a gene: 5. The CDR3 covers 14 residues. Germline V gene lookup returns CDR1 SGHRS and CDR2 YFSETQ. Variable domain in full (rest from reference TRBV5-1 and TRBJ1-5): KAGVTQTPRYLIKTRGQQVTLSCSPISGHRSVSWYQQTPGQGLQFLFEYFSETQRNKGNFPGRFSGRQFSNSRSEMNVSTLELGDSALYLCASSIGTANQPQHFGDGTRLSIL.

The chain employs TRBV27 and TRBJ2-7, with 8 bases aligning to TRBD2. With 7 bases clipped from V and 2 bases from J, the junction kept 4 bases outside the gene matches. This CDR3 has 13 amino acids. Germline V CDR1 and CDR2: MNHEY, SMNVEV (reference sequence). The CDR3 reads CASKRAGAYEQYF. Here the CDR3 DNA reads TGTGCCAGCAAACGAGCGGGGGCCTACGAGCAGTACTTC.

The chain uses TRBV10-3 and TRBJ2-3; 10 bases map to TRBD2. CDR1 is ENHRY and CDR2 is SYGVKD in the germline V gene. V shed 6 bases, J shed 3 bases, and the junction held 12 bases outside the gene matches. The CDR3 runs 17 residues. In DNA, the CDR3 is TGTGCCATCAGCGCCACGATAGCGGGAGGCAGGACAGATACGCAGTATTTT. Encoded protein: CAISATIAGGRTDTQYF.

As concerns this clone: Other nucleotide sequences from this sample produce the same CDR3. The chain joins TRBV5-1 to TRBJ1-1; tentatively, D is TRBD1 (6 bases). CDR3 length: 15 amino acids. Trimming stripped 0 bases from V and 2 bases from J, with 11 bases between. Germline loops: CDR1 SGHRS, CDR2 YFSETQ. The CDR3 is CASSLVGGQNTEAFF. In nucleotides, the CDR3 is TGCGCCAGCAGCTTGGTAGGGGGACAAAACACTGAAGCTTTCTTT.